Listed here are 7 T cell receptor beta chains from one sample, sequenced in a study of Graves' ophthalmopathy and Graves' hyperthyroidism. The sequenced template was RNA, covering the TCR beta CDR3 region. An opening RT-PCR round employed HTBI primers and preceded a second-round multiplex PCR. MiXCR was run by TCRdb on the multiplex PCR reads, yielding one entry per CDR3 protein. The sample holds 400,000 to 450,000 distinct CDR3 sequences; approximately 21% are singletons and the top ten take more than 2.5%. Input material: peripheral blood. The receptors come from a woman aged 18-29 years with stable Graves' hyperthyroidism.

In this sample, this clonotype turned up many times. At one boundary the junction diverges from the germline segment, which might be a read error. This chain uses TRBV6-2 or TRBV6-3 with TRBJ2-3; D ambiguous. Germline V gene sequence: CDR1 MNHEY, CDR2 SVGEGT. The CDR3 sequence is 13 residues long. The CDR3 DNA reads TGTGCCAGCGGTTATAGGGAAACAGATACGCAGTATTTT. It codes for CASGYRETDTQYF.

The V and J genes are TRBV6-5 and TRBJ2-7; weak D call: TRBD2 (6 bases). The V and J ends lost 2 bases and 0 bases respectively, with 11 bases between them. The CDR3 extends over 15 amino acids. From germline, CDR1 is MNHEY and CDR2 SVGAGI. CDR3 protein: CASSYRGGNSYEQYF. CDR3 nucleotides: TGTGCCAGCAGTTACCGGGGCGGGAACTCCTACGAGCAGTACTTC.

The rearrangement links TRBV6-2 or TRBV6-3 to TRBJ1-2; no clear D. V lost 2 bases, J lost 4 bases, and 14 bases lay in between. Looked up from germline, CDR1 is MNHEY and CDR2 is SVGEGT. The CDR3 extends over 15 amino acids. CDR3: CASSYGPGSGYGYTF. CDR3 nucleotide sequence: TGTGCCAGCAGTTACGGGCCCGGTTCGGGCTATGGCTACACCTTC.

At least ten counts were recorded for this clonotype. J is TRBJ1-6 and V is TRBV10-3; no reliable D call. Germline CDR1 and CDR2: ENHRY and SYGVKD. The V and J ends lost 0 bases and 7 bases respectively, with 10 bases between them. The CDR3 totals 15 residues. Here the CDR3 reads CAISESGTGNSPLHF. The CDR3 DNA reads as TGTGCCATCAGTGAGTCTGGTACGGGGAATTCACCCCTCCACTTT.

This clonotype was recorded a few times. The chain is built from TRBV7-3 and TRBJ2-5, with 7 bases fitting TRBD2. The CDR3 is 16 residues long. V lost 1 base to trimming and J lost 2 bases; unmatched junction nucleotides: 7. Germline CDR1 reads SGHTA; CDR2 reads FQGTGA. The CDR3 DNA is TGTGCCAGCAGCTTAAGGGCTAGCGGAGGGCAAGAGACCCAGTACTTC. This sequence encodes CASSLRASGGQETQYF.

Only a few counts were recorded for this clonotype. This chain joins TRBV4-1 and TRBJ1-1; D might be TRBD1 (5 bases). The CDR3 covers 14 residues. The V and J ends lost 6 bases and 7 bases respectively, with 18 bases between them. Per the germline V gene, CDR1 is MGHRA and CDR2 is YSYEKL. CDR3 DNA: TGCGCCAGCAGAATTCGGGACTTGGGGTATGAAGCTTTCTTT. Translation: CASRIRDLGYEAFF.

This clonotype was detected ten times or more. The junction shows a germline mismatch at one end, possibly a read error. The chain combines TRBV19 with TRBJ1-1; D may be TRBD1 (6 bases). CDR3 length equals 11 residues. Germline CDR1 is LNHDA and CDR2 is SQIVND (reference sequence). CDR3 nucleotides: TGTGCCAGTAGTATACCAGGGGAAGCTCTCTTT. Amino acids: CASSIPGEALF.